A single sample is the source of the 32 T cell receptor beta chains below, sequenced in a study of cytomegalovirus exposure and HLA in healthy donors. The PCR used 60 Vbeta and 13 Jbeta primers. Libraries were prepared by immunoSEQ multiplex PCR; TCRdb keeps only in-frame clonotypes and omits some of them. The sample has around 210,000 clones, and its top ten clones hold more than 0.95%. What was sequenced was PBMCs. All receptors derive from a girl aged 2-10 years in good health and CMV-seropositive.

The CDR3 bases are TGTGCCAGCAGTGGACCCGATCTGGGACAGCCGTTAGCCAAAAACATTCAGTACTTC. Translated: CASSGPDLGQPLAKNIQYF. The J gene is TRBJ2-4, the V gene TRBV2; 7 bases align to TRBD1. The CDR3 contains 19 residues. The V and J ends lost 4 bases and 0 bases, in that order; junction bases with no gene match: 15. Germline V CDR1 and CDR2: SNHLY, FYNNEI. Complete variable domain (other parts from reference TRBV2 and TRBJ2-4): EPEVTQTPSHQVTQMGQEVILRCVPISNHLYFYWYRQILGQKVEFLVSFYNNEISEKSEIFDDQFSVERPDGSNFTLKIRSTKLEDSAMYFCASSGPDLGQPLAKNIQYFGAGTRLSVL.

This chain connects TRBV15 to TRBJ2-7; 9 bases are a match to TRBD1. CDR3 length: 14 amino acids. CDR1 is LNHNV and CDR2 is YYDKDF in the germline V gene (reference sequence). V gave up 1 base and J gave up 6 bases; unmatched junction bases: 4. The CDR3 sequence: CATSRAGTGSEQYF. The CDR3, as DNA: TGTGCCACCAGCAGAGCCGGGACAGGGTCCGAGCAGTACTTC.

The gene calls are TRBV7-7 and TRBJ2-5; 8 bases line up with TRBD1. This CDR3 has 13 amino acids. CDR1 is SSHAT and CDR2 is FNYEAQ in the germline V gene (reference sequence). The CDR3 is CVTQGAREETQYF. CDR3 bases: TGTGTTACCCAGGGGGCAAGGGAAGAGACCCAGTACTTC. Looking up the rest from reference TRBV7-7 and TRBJ2-5 gives the full variable domain: GAGVSQSPRYKVTKRGQDVTLRCDPISSHATLYWYQQALGQGPEFLTYFNYEAQPDKSGLPSDRFSAERPEGSISTLTIQRTEQRDSAMYRCVTQGAREETQYFGPGTRLLVL.

V and J are TRBV2 and TRBJ1-1; 9 positions agree with TRBD1. V trimming: 4 bases; J trimming: 1 base; junction bases outside the gene matches: 7. The CDR3 extends over 16 amino acids. The V gene's germline CDR1 is SNHLY and CDR2 FYNNEI. CDR3 in amino acids: CASSVGQGLGNTEAFF. DNA for the CDR3: TGTGCCAGCAGTGTTGGACAGGGGTTGGGGAACACTGAAGCTTTCTTT.

This chain links TRBV25-1 with TRBJ2-5; TRBD2 might be the D (7 bases). The CDR3 sequence is 18 residues long. Looked up from germline, CDR1 is MGHDK and CDR2 is SYGVNS. The V end lost 0 bases, the J end lost 3 bases, and 20 bases lay between the germline ends. In DNA form, the CDR3 reads TGTGCCAGCAGTGAATATAGGGGGGGCGGCAGAAAAGAAGAGACCCAGTACTTC. Protein: CASSEYRGGGRKEETQYF.

The V gene is TRBV28, the J gene TRBJ1-1; 12 nucleotides agree with TRBD1. Germline CDR1 is MDHEN and CDR2 is SYDVKM. The CDR3 is 15 amino acids. V was clipped by 6 bases and J by 3 bases; unmatched bases: 5. CDR3 protein: CASRVGQGADTEAFF. The CDR3 bases are TGTGCCAGCAGAGTGGGACAGGGGGCAGACACTGAAGCTTTCTTT.

The rearrangement uses TRBV30 and TRBJ1-3; 11 bases are shared with TRBD1. There are 16 residues in the CDR3. V was clipped by 3 bases and J by 4 bases; unmatched bases: 8. Germline V lookup: CDR1 GTSNPN, CDR2 SVGIG (reference sequence). Here the CDR3 DNA reads TGTGCCTGGAGCATACGGGACAGGGGGATCGGAAACACCATATATTTT. The encoded protein is CAWSIRDRGIGNTIYF.

The CDR3 sequence is CASSQEGLIEQYF. The CDR3 nucleotides read TGTGCCAGCAGCCAAGAAGGACTTATCGAGCAGTACTTC. The chain is built from TRBV4-2 and TRBJ2-7, with D perhaps matching TRBD2 (5 bases). V was clipped by 0 bases and J by 6 bases, with 9 bases between them. Per the germline V gene, CDR1 is LGHNA and CDR2 is YNFKEQ. This CDR3 region has 13 residues.

The chain employs TRBV6-1 and TRBJ2-7; 7 nucleotides match TRBD2. The length of the CDR3 is 14 residues. Trimming cost V 8 bases and J 1 base; bases outside gene matches: 8. Per the germline V gene, CDR1 is MNHNS and CDR2 is SASEGT. CDR3 amino acids: CASSRGLGSYEQYF. CDR3 nucleotide sequence: TGTGCCAGCTCGCGGGGGTTAGGGTCCTACGAGCAGTACTTC.

The chain is built from TRBV6-6 and TRBJ2-2, with D possibly being TRBD1 (6 bases). Deletions cut 1 base from V and 4 bases from J, with 10 bases between. The germline gives CDR1 MNHNY, CDR2 SVGAGI (reference sequence). The CDR3 has 15 residues. The CDR3 sequence: CASSYLGQTTGELFF. The CDR3 DNA is TGTGCCAGCAGTTACTTAGGACAGACCACCGGGGAGCTGTTTTTT.

The CDR3 nucleotides read TGTGCCAGCAGCTTAGTTTCCGGCGGTTCACCCCTCCACTTT. Its translation: CASSLVSGGSPLHF. V usage is TRBV7-8 and J usage is TRBJ1-6; D not certain. V dropped 1 base and J dropped 9 bases, with 10 bases sitting between them. The CDR3 runs 14 residues. Germline CDR1 is SGHVS and CDR2 is FQNEAQ.

The genes are TRBV29-1 and TRBJ2-1, with unresolved D. The CDR3 has 15 residues. The germline gives CDR1 SQVTM, CDR2 ANQGSEA. Trimming removed 6 bases at V and 6 bases at J, with 21 bases between. CDR3 protein: CSVRSSPGRSNEQFF. The CDR3 DNA reads as TGCAGCGTCCGGTCCTCTCCGGGTAGGTCCAATGAGCAGTTCTTC.

The J gene is TRBJ2-7, the V gene TRBV5-4; maybe TRBD1 (6 bases). CDR3 size: 14 residues. The germline V and J ends were trimmed by 1 base and 4 bases, with 12 bases remaining between them. Germline-derived CDR1 and CDR2 are SGHNT and YYREEE (reference sequence). CDR3 amino acids: CASSLRGRGYEQYF. In DNA, the CDR3 is TGTGCCAGCAGCTTGAGAGGCAGGGGTTACGAGCAGTACTTC.

The chain combines TRBV5-8 with TRBJ2-2; the match to TRBD2 covers 12 bases. The germline V gene has CDR1 SGHTS and CDR2 YDEGEE. The trim removed 4 bases at V and 3 bases at J, leaving 4 bases unmatched. The CDR3 covers 16 residues. The CDR3 spells CASSQGTSGYTGELFF. As DNA, the CDR3 is TGTGCCAGCAGCCAGGGGACTAGCGGGTACACCGGGGAGCTGTTTTTT.

The chain combines TRBV18 with TRBJ2-4, with 7 nucleotides matching TRBD1. Trimming cost V 1 base and J 15 bases; bases outside gene matches: 9. CDR1 is KGHSH, CDR2 LQKENI, per germline. CDR3 size: 13 residues. The CDR3 sequence: CASSPLADREGYF. CDR3 DNA sequence: TGTGCCAGCTCACCACTCGCAGACAGGGAAGGGTACTTC.

V gene TRBV2 combines with J gene TRBJ2-7; 10 bases agree with TRBD2. V gave up 7 bases and J gave up 3 bases; unmatched junction bases: 6. The CDR3 contains 14 residues. Germline V gene lookup returns CDR1 SNHLY and CDR2 FYNNEI. CDR3 amino acids: CASTAQRGGYEQYF. In DNA, the CDR3 is TGTGCCAGCACCGCGCAGCGGGGGGGCTACGAGCAGTACTTC.

V is TRBV5-4 and J is TRBJ2-7; maybe TRBD2 (6 bases). Germline values: CDR1 SGHNT, CDR2 YYREEE (reference sequence). Between the trimmed V and J ends, which lost 4 bases and 4 bases, there was a span of 18 bases. The CDR3 loop spans 15 amino acids. The CDR3 sequence: CASSGYREYRYEQYF. The CDR3 coding sequence is TGTGCCAGCAGCGGTTATCGGGAGTATCGTTACGAGCAGTACTTC.

The chain employs TRBV11-2 and TRBJ1-5; a possible D gene is TRBD1 (6 bases). CDR3 length: 14 amino acids. V dropped 5 bases and J dropped 6 bases, with 14 bases sitting between them. The V gene's germline CDR1 is SGHAT and CDR2 FQNNGV. CDR3 loop: CASSLSGALQPQHF. The CDR3 nucleotides read TGTGCCAGCAGCCTGTCAGGGGCTCTTCAGCCCCAGCATTTT.

The genes are TRBV19 and TRBJ1-2; 8 nucleotides match TRBD1. The junction had 8 bases not matched to a gene; V was cut back by 7 bases and J by 4 bases. The germline gives CDR1 LNHDA, CDR2 SQIVND (reference sequence). The CDR3 runs 14 residues. The CDR3 here is CASTGQGPPYGYTF. The CDR3 nucleotides are TGTGCCAGTACCGGACAGGGACCTCCCTATGGCTACACCTTC.

The rearrangement links TRBV28 to TRBJ2-5; a weak D match, TRBD2 (6 bases). Trimming stripped 3 bases from V and 9 bases from J, with 8 bases between. This CDR3 contains 11 residues. CDR1 and CDR2 from the germline V gene are MDHEN and SYDVKM. The CDR3 DNA follows: TGTGCCAGCAGTTTTTTAGCGGCCCAGTACTTC. It specifies CASSFLAAQYF.

The rearrangement uses TRBV5-1 and TRBJ2-1; 10 nucleotides match TRBD2. This CDR3 is built from 16 residues. J was trimmed by 5 bases and V by 2 bases; bases with no gene match: 7. Per germline, CDR1 SGHRS and CDR2 YFSETQ. The CDR3 region has the DNA TGCGCCAGCAGCTTAGCTATCGGGACTAGCGACAATGAGCAGTTCTTC. Translating gives CASSLAIGTSDNEQFF.

The J gene is TRBJ2-1, the V gene TRBV12-5, with D hard to call. The CDR3 totals 17 residues. Germline CDR1 LGHNT, CDR2 FRNRAP. The V end was cut by 6 bases, the J end by 0 bases, with 18 bases between. The CDR3 region is CASGTGQARSSYNEQFF. In DNA, the CDR3 is TGTGCTAGTGGCACCGGTCAGGCGCGAAGCTCCTACAATGAGCAGTTCTTC.

The genes are TRBV5-1 and TRBJ2-1; 12 bases agree with TRBD2. V dropped 0 bases and J dropped 6; count of bases not matched to a gene: 4. The CDR3 totals 16 residues. In germline, CDR1 is SGHRS, CDR2 YFSETQ. The CDR3 here is CASSLGLAGGPNEQFF. The CDR3 region has the DNA TGCGCCAGCAGCTTGGGCCTAGCGGGAGGGCCCAATGAGCAGTTCTTC.

Note on this clone: This sample includes further DNA sequences coding for the same CDR3. The CDR3 bases are TGCGCCAGCAGCTTGGGCGGGAGTAGCTACAATGAGCAGTTCTTC. It yields the protein CASSLGGSSYNEQFF. The J gene is TRBJ2-1, the V gene TRBV5-1; 7 bases align to TRBD2. Trimming cost V 0 bases and J 3 bases; bases outside gene matches: 3. The CDR3 covers 15 residues. The germline V gene has CDR1 SGHRS and CDR2 YFSETQ.

The chain uses TRBV29-1 and TRBJ2-7; 8 bases fit TRBD2. The CDR3 is 13 residues long. J lost 4 bases, V lost 4 bases, and 6 bases had no gene match. The germline CDR1 and CDR2 sequences are SQVTM and ANQGSEA. The CDR3 loop is CSVVAGTSYEQYF. Here the CDR3 DNA reads TGCAGCGTTGTAGCCGGGACTAGTTACGAGCAGTACTTC.

J is TRBJ2-1 and V is TRBV18; 8 nucleotides agree with TRBD2. Germline V lookup: CDR1 KGHSH, CDR2 LQKENI. This CDR3 has 17 residues. V was pared by 1 base and J by 3 bases, with 8 bases of the junction left unmatched. The chain's CDR3 is CASSPRSAGVGYNEQFF. CDR3 nucleotide sequence: TGTGCCAGCTCACCACGTTCAGCGGGAGTAGGCTACAATGAGCAGTTCTTC.

The chain recombines TRBV9 with TRBJ1-2, with a weak D call TRBD1 (5 bases). The CDR3 covers 15 residues. Germline V CDR1 and CDR2: SGDLS, YYNGEE. With 6 bases removed from V and 1 base from J, the gap between germline ends came to 16 bases. CDR3 in amino acids: CASNPSLDSNYGYTF. CDR3 DNA: TGTGCCAGCAACCCATCTCTTGACAGTAACTATGGCTACACCTTC.

About this clone itself: This CDR3 fails to terminate in the conserved phenylalanine or tryptophan, so it likely reflects a read error. The DNA is omitted, as the CDR3 cannot be located on it reliably, and the CDR3 follows TCRdb's listing. This sequence joins TRBV13 and TRBJ1-1. A total of 13 residues make up the CDR3, ends included. CDR1 and CDR2 from the germline V gene are PRHDT and FYEKMQ (reference sequence). The CDR3 is CASSLNLGGAPAL.

The chain uses TRBV9 and TRBJ1-4; D uncertain. The V gene's germline CDR1 is SGDLS and CDR2 YYNGEE. CDR3 length equals 15 residues. Between the trimmed V and J ends, which lost 2 bases and 0 bases, there was a span of 8 bases. CDR3: CASSVRGATNEKLFF. The CDR3 DNA is TGTGCCAGCAGCGTCCGGGGAGCAACTAATGAAAAACTGTTTTTT.

The V and J genes are TRBV11-2 and TRBJ1-2, with D unresolved. In germline, CDR1 is SGHAT, CDR2 FQNNGV. V lost 5 bases and J lost 0, with 13 bases in between. This CDR3 is built from 15 residues. This CDR3 reads CASSPKWASNYGYTF. CDR3 nucleotide sequence: TGTGCCAGCAGCCCAAAATGGGCTTCTAACTATGGCTACACCTTC.

J is TRBJ2-2 and V is TRBV7-2, with 8 bases that match TRBD2. Germline CDR1 and CDR2: SGHTA and FQGNSA. The V gene end was trimmed by 5 bases and the J gene end by 9 bases; junction bases not matched to a gene: 14. The CDR3 is 16 residues long. CDR3 bases: TGTGCCAGCAGCGTACGAACGTTGACGGGGGGGCGGGAGCTGTTTTTT. Amino acids: CASSVRTLTGGRELFF.

V gene TRBV5-1 combines with J gene TRBJ2-7; 8 bases fit TRBD1. Germline trimming cut 7 bases from V and 5 bases from J; bases unmatched to any gene: 8. Germline assignment: CDR1 SGHRS and CDR2 YFSETQ. This CDR3 has 13 residues. The DNA for the CDR3 is TGCGCCAGCGGTAGGCAGGGGGCCCACGAGCAGTACTTC. This encodes CASGRQGAHEQYF.